This TCR beta chain appears in the sequencing data of a study of beta chain features in type 1 diabetes. Germline CDR1 MNHEY, CDR2 SMNVEV (reference sequence). This CDR3 comprises 13 residues. V lost 3 bases, J lost 4 bases, and 1 base stayed unmatched. Expressed TCRB transcripts were sequenced, since all the RNA that had been isolated was reverse transcribed. Assay: immunoSEQ multiplex PCR; the TCRdb copy retains only in-frame clones and omits some. The repertoire holds over 350,000 clones, with roughly 16% as singletons. The chain carries TRBV27 and TRBJ1-2, with 8 bases aligning to TRBD1. This TCR was sampled from a woman aged 18-30 years in good health. Sequenced material: naive CD4+ T cells from blood. The CDR3 nucleotides read TGTGCCAGCAGTTTCGGACAGGGCTATGGCTACACCTTC. Translation gives CASSFGQGYGYTF.